This T cell receptor (beta chain) appears in the sequencing data of a study of blood T cell repertoires in COVID-19. Study summary: Collection of acute and convalescent COVID-19 samples took place in the United States, Italy and Spain.

Trimming removed 8 bases from V and 8 bases from J, with 21 bases in between. This CDR3 has 15 residues. The V gene's germline CDR1 is LGHDT and CDR2 YNNKEL (reference sequence). Profiled with immunoSEQ multiplex PCR; TCRdb holds only in-frame clones, not every one. The sample includes under 140,000 clones, about 72% of them seen just once. This TCR was sampled from a woman aged 60 to 75 with acute or convalescent COVID-19. Sequences were obtained from peripheral blood. V and J are TRBV3-1 (or the pseudogene TRBV3-2) and TRBJ1-4; TRBD1 might be the D (5 bases). CDR3 DNA: TGTGCCAGCGCCCCCCCCGGGGCAGGACTAGAAAAACTGTTTTTT. The encoded protein is CASAPPGAGLEKLFF.